This TCR beta chain was sequenced in a study of blood T cell repertoires in COVID-19. Study-level information: Acute-phase and convalescent COVID-19 samples originated in the United States, Italy and Spain.

Trimming cost V 1 base and J 6 bases; bases outside gene matches: 8. CDR1 is LGHNA, CDR2 YSLEER, per germline. The CDR3 is made up of 15 amino acids. Assay used: immunoSEQ multiplex PCR; TCRdb lists only in-frame clones, some missing. The sample comprises a few hundred thousand clones, 80% to 90% of which are singletons, and roughly 9.4% rests with the top ten. This receptor was identified in a woman between 50 and 59 years old who had recovered from COVID-19. The specimen was PBMCs or T cells enriched from blood (not recorded which). The rearrangement links TRBV4-3 to TRBJ2-7; 8 bases line up with TRBD1. The CDR3: CASSQATGGKVEQYF. The CDR3 DNA reads TGCGCCAGCAGCCAAGCCACAGGGGGTAAGGTCGAGCAGTACTTC.